Listed here is a single TCR beta chain. The antigen remains undetermined. This entry is derived from a study of cytomegalovirus exposure and HLA in healthy donors. General study results and limits: The authors listed 150 or so TCR beta chains as cytomegalovirus-associated. A classifier reportedly called cytomegalovirus status with high sensitivity and specificity.

Profiled with immunoSEQ multiplex PCR; TCRdb holds only in-frame clones, not every one. Of over 100,000 clones in the sample, more than 75% are singletons; the top ten hold roughly 6.3%. The CDR3 covers 15 residues. V lost 4 bases and J lost 3; bases outside the gene matches: 6. The germline CDR1 and CDR2 sequences are SGHAT and FQNNGV. The sequenced sample consisted of PBMCs. The chain links TRBV11-2 to TRBJ2-7, with TRBD2 matching over 10 bases. The receptor's source is a woman aged 18-29 years in good health and CMV-seropositive. CDR3 sequence: CASSSLAGTHYEQYF. The CDR3, as DNA: TGTGCCAGCAGCTCACTAGCGGGAACTCACTACGAGCAGTACTTC.